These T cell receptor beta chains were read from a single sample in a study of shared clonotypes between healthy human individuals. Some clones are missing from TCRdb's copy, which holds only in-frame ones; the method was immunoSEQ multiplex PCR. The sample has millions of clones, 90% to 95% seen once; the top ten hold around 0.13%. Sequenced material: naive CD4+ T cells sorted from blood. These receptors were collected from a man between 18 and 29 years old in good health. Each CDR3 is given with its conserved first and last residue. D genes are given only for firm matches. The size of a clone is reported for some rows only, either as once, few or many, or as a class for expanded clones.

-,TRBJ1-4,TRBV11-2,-,TGTGCCAGCAGTAGGACATTGGGGGAGGTTGAAAAACTGTTTTTT,CASSRTLGEVEKLFF
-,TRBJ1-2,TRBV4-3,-,TGCGCCAGCAGCCAAGGAATCCAGGGAACTAACTATGGCTACACCTTC,CASSQGIQGTNYGYTF
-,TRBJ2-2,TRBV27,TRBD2,TGTGCCAGCAGTTTAAGCGGGAACGCCGGGGAGCTGTTTTTT,CASSLSGNAGELFF
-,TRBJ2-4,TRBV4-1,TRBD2,TGCGCCAGCAGTCCTCCGATGGACCTAGCGGAGACCAAAAACATTCAGTACTTC,CASSPPMDLAETKNIQYF
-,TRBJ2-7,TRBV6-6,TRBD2,TGTGCCAGCAGTTATGGCGGGAGCTTCTCCTACGAGCAGTACTTC,CASSYGGSFSYEQYF
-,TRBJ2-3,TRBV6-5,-,TGTGCCAGCAGTTATAGAGGGGCGGGCACAGATACGCAGTATTTT,CASSYRGAGTDTQYF
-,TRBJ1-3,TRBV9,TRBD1,TGTGCCAGCAGCGTCGGACAGGGTGGAAACACCATATATTTT,CASSVGQGGNTIYF
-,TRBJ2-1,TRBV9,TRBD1,TGTGCCAGCAGCTTCGACAGGGGCTCCTACAATGAGCAGTTCTTC,CASSFDRGSYNEQFF
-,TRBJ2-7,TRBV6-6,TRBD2,TGTGCCAGCAGTTACTTCGGTAGCGGGTCCTACGAGCAGTACTTC,CASSYFGSGSYEQYF
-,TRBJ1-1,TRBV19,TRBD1,TGTGCCAGTAGTCGACAGGGGGTGCCGAACACTGAAGCTTTCTTT,CASSRQGVPNTEAFF
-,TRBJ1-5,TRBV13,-,TGTGCCAGCAGCCTGGGGGGCGGGGTGAACGGGCAGCCCCAGCATTTT,CASSLGGGVNGQPQHF
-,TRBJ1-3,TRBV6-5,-,TGTGCCAGCAAGGTAGACAGCATCTCTGGAAACACCATATATTTT,CASKVDSISGNTIYF
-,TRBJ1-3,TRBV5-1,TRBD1,TGCGCCAGCAGCCCCGGGACAGGCTCTGGAAACACCATATATTTT,CASSPGTGSGNTIYF
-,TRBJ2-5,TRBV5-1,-,TGCGCCAGCAGCCCGACAGGGAGGGAGACCCAGTACTTC,CASSPTGRETQYF
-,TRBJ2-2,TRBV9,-,TGTGCCAGCAGCGTAGGGCTAGCGAACACCGGGGAGCTGTTTTTT,CASSVGLANTGELFF
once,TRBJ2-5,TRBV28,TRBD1,TGTGCCAGCAGTTTATGGTCAAGGGACAGGGGGCGCGAGACCCAGTACTTC,CASSLWSRDRGRETQYF
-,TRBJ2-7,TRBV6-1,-,TGTGCCAGCAGTACCGACCCCGGCCCCTACGAGCAGTACTTC,CASSTDPGPYEQYF
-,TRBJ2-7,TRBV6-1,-,TGTGCCAGCACTGAAAAGGGGTGGTACGAGCAGTACTTC,CASTEKGWYEQYF
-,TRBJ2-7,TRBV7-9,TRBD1,TGTGCCAGCAGCTTATATCGGGACAGCGCCTACGAGCAGTACTTC,CASSLYRDSAYEQYF
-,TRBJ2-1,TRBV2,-,TGTGCCAGCAAAGCTAGCATTTTGATGAATGAGCAGTTCTTC,CASKASILMNEQFF
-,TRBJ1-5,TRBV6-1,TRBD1,TGTGCCAGCAGTGAAGGGACAGGCGAATATAGCAATCAGCCCCAGCATTTT,CASSEGTGEYSNQPQHF
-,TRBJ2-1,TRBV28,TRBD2,TGTGCCAGCAGTTTGGGGGGGACTAGCGCCTACAATGAGCAGTTCTTC,CASSLGGTSAYNEQFF
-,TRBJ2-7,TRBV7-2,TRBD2,TGTGCCAGCAGCCCACAGCCGGGACTAGTATCCTACGAGCAGTACTTC,CASSPQPGLVSYEQYF
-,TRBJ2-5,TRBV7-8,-,TGTGCCAGCAGCCTGGACGGTCAAGAGACCCAGTACTTC,CASSLDGQETQYF
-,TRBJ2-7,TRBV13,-,TGTGCCAGCAGCTTAGGGTCCAGGAACAGAGCCTACGAGCAGTACTTC,CASSLGSRNRAYEQYF
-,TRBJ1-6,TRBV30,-,TGTGCCTGGAGGGTAAGGGCGAGCTCCTATAATTCACCCCTCCACTTT,CAWRVRASSYNSPLHF
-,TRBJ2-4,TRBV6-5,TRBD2,TGTGCCAGCAAACCGGGACTACAAAACATTCAGTACTTC,CASKPGLQNIQYF
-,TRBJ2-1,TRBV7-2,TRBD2,TGTGCCAGCAGGCCTAGCGGAGACAATGAGCAGTTCTTC,CASRPSGDNEQFF
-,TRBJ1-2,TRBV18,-,TGTGCCAGCTCACCACCGGGGGGTCCGCTTAACTATGGCTACACCTTC,CASSPPGGPLNYGYTF
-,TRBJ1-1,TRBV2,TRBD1,TGTGCCAGCAACCTACAGGGGACTCACCCGGGGGCTTTCTTT,CASNLQGTHPGAFF
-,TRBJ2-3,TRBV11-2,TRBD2,TGTGCCAGCAGCTTAGGAGCGGGGGGGCTAACAGATACGCAGTATTTT,CASSLGAGGLTDTQYF
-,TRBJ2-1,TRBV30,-,TGTGCCTGGCAAGGGGCTTACAATGAGCAGTTCTTC,CAWQGAYNEQFF
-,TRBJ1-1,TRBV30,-,TGTGCCTGGAGTGCGACAGAGAACACTGAAGCTTTCTTT,CAWSATENTEAFF
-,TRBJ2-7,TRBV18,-,TGTGCCAGCTCTCGCCGGGACAACCCCTACGAGCAGTACTTC,CASSRRDNPYEQYF
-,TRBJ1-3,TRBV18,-,TGTGCCAGCTCACCACCGGGTTCCTCTGGAAACACCATATATTTT,CASSPPGSSGNTIYF
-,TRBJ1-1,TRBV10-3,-,TGTGCCATCAGTGAGGGGTACACTGAAGCTTTCTTT,CAISEGYTEAFF
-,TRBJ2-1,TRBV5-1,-,TGCGCCAGCAGCTTGGTCCTCCGGGGTTCCTACAATGAGCAGTTCTTC,CASSLVLRGSYNEQFF
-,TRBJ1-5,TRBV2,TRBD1,TGTGCCAGCAGCCAAGCTCACAGGGGGCTTCAGCCCCAGCATTTT,CASSQAHRGLQPQHF
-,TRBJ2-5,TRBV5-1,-,TGCGCCAGCAGCTTGGGGAGTGGGGAGACCCAGTACTTC,CASSLGSGETQYF
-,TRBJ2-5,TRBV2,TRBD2,TGTGCCAGCAGGGCGACTAGCGGACAAGAGACCCAGTACTTC,CASRATSGQETQYF
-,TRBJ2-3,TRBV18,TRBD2,TGTGCCAGCTCACCGCCCGGGGGGACAGATACGCAGTATTTT,CASSPPGGTDTQYF
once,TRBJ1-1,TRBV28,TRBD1,TGTGCCAGCAGCTTACTGGACAGGGGAGGGGCTGAAGCTTTCTTT,CASSLLDRGGAEAFF
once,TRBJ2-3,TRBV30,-,TGTGCCTGGAGTAACGGACTTTCCGGCACAGATACGCAGTATTTT,CAWSNGLSGTDTQYF
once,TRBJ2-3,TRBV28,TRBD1,TGTGCCGCCGAGGGGGCTAATACGCAGTATTTT,CAAEGANTQYF
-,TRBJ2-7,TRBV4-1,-,TGCGCCAGCAGCCAAGATCGATACGAGCAGTACTTC,CASSQDRYEQYF
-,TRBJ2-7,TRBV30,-,TGTGCCACCCGGGGACCAGGGGCCGAGCAGTACTTC,CATRGPGAEQYF
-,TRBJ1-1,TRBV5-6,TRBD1,TGTGCCAGCAGCTTGGCCGGACAGGGGACGTCTGAAGCTTTCTTT,CASSLAGQGTSEAFF
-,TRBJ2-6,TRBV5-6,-,TGTGCCAGCAGCCCGCTAGGGAAAGGTCTCACCGGGGCCAACGTCCTGACTTTC,CASSPLGKGLTGANVLTF
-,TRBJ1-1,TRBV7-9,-,TGTGCCAGCAGTCCCGGGGCAGTCTGGGGGACTGAAGCTTTCTTT,CASSPGAVWGTEAFF
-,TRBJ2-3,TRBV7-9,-,TGTGCCAGCAGCCTGGACCCCACAGATACGCAGTATTTT,CASSLDPTDTQYF
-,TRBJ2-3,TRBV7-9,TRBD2,TGTGCCAGCAGCCGCGCTCTAGCGGATACAGATACGCAGTATTTT,CASSRALADTDTQYF
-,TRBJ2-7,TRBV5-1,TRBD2,TGCGCCAGCAGCTTGATGGTAGCGGGTGAGCAGTACTTC,CASSLMVAGEQYF
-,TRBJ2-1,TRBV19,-,TGTGCCAGTAGTACAGGGCGGGCAGGGAATGAGCAGTTCTTC,CASSTGRAGNEQFF